These 26 T cell receptor beta chains were all obtained from the same sample, sequenced in a study of T-cell memory formation after mild COVID-19. Each CDR3 protein is one row after TCRdb ran MiXCR on the 5' RACE reads. The sample contains about 310,000 distinct CDR3 sequences, 15% to 20% of which appear only once. The sequenced material came from PBMCs or a T cell subset sorted from them (not recorded which). These receptors came from a man younger than 35 who had mild COVID-19 (a few samples of this study predate the infection). Cell type and time point are not known.

The chain uses TRBV29-1 and TRBJ1-1; D call uncertain. CDR3 length: 11 residues. Germline assignment: CDR1 SQVTM and CDR2 ANQGSEA. V dropped 6 bases and J dropped 1 base, with 6 bases sitting between them. CDR3 nucleotides: TGCAGCGTCTCACGGAACACTGAAGCTTTCTTT. Its translation: CSVSRNTEAFF.

The V call is TRBV11-2, the J call TRBJ1-3; D is ambiguous. CDR1 is SGHAT, CDR2 FQNNGV, per germline. V was cut by 0 bases and J by 0 bases, with 9 bases left in between. This CDR3 is 16 amino acids long. As DNA, the CDR3 is TGTGCCAGCAGCTTAGATCTCAGACTCTCTGGAAACACCATATATTTT. This translates into CASSLDLRLSGNTIYF.

The DNA of the CDR3 is TGTGCCAGCAGCCAAGGGGGACAGGGAGGCGGCTACACCTTC. This encodes CASSQGGQGGGYTF. The rearrangement uses TRBV4-2 and TRBJ1-2; 9 bases fit TRBD1. CDR1 and CDR2 from the germline V gene are LGHNA and YNFKEQ. V trimming: 1 base; J trimming: 8 bases; junction bases outside the gene matches: 5. The CDR3 extends over 14 amino acids.

The chain is built from TRBV11-2 and TRBJ2-5; 9 bases agree with TRBD2. V lost 5 bases to trimming and J lost 6 bases; unmatched junction nucleotides: 10. From germline, CDR1 is SGHAT and CDR2 FQNNGV. There are 15 residues in the CDR3. The CDR3 bases are TGTGCCAGCAGCCCCCGACTAGCGGCCATGCAGACCCAGTACTTC. This translates into CASSPRLAAMQTQYF. Complete variable domain (other parts from reference TRBV11-2 and TRBJ2-5): EAGVAQSPRYKIIEKRQSVAFWCNPISGHATLYWYQQILGQGPKLLIQFQNNGVVDDSQLPKDRFSAERLKGVDSTLKIQPAKLEDSAVYLCASSPRLAAMQTQYFGPGTRLLVL.

This chain connects TRBV29-1 to TRBJ1-6; D call uncertain. The V gene lost 5 bases and the J gene lost 6 bases, with 11 bases spanning the gap. The CDR3 runs to 13 residues. Germline V gene data show CDR1 as SQVTM and CDR2 as ANQGSEA. The CDR3 coding sequence is TGCAGCGTTAGTAAGGACGGTAATTCACCCCTCCACTTT. Its translation: CSVSKDGNSPLHF. Full variable domain (outside the CDR3, taken from reference TRBV29-1 and TRBJ1-6): SAVISQKPSRDICQRGTSLTIQCQVDSQVTMMFWYRQQPGQSLTLIATANQGSEATYESGFVIDKFPISRPNLTFSTLTVSNMSPEDSSIYLCSVSKDGNSPLHFGNGTRLTVT.

The table lists this clonotype with many counts. The chain carries TRBV4-1 and TRBJ2-1; 10 bases are a match to TRBD2. The germline gives CDR1 MGHRA, CDR2 YSYEKL. V trimming: 0 bases; J trimming: 9 bases; junction bases outside the gene matches: 8. The CDR3 has 16 residues. CDR3 sequence: CASSQEAAGGPGEQFF. The CDR3 DNA reads TGCGCCAGCAGCCAAGAGGCAGCGGGGGGGCCTGGTGAGCAGTTCTTC.

This clonotype was recorded a few times. The rearrangement links TRBV4-1 to TRBJ1-1; tentative D call: TRBD1 (6 bases). V dropped 3 bases and J dropped 0 bases, with 11 bases sitting between them. This CDR3 contains 15 residues. Germline V gives CDR1 MGHRA, CDR2 YSYEKL. The CDR3 spells CASSHAGTLNTEAFF. Here the CDR3 DNA reads TGCGCCAGCAGCCATGCCGGGACACTGAACACTGAAGCTTTCTTT.

The chain recombines TRBV7-9 with TRBJ1-1; unclear D gene. Per germline, CDR1 SEHNR and CDR2 FQNEAQ (reference sequence). This CDR3 is 13 amino acids long. V lost 11 bases and J lost 4, with 17 bases in between. Here the CDR3 DNA reads TGTGCCGTAGGAACATCCCGCCCCACTGAAGCTTTCTTT. Translation: CAVGTSRPTEAFF. The complete variable domain, with remaining parts taken from reference TRBV7-9 and TRBJ1-1, reads DTGVSQNPRHKITKRGQNVTFRCDPISEHNRLYWYRQTLGQGPEFLTYFQNEAQLEKSRLLSDRFSAERPKGSFSTLEIQRTEQGDSAMYLCAVGTSRPTEAFFGQGTRLTVV.

The chain recombines TRBV20-1 with TRBJ1-5, with D possibly matching TRBD1 (5 bases). The ends were cut back, 0 bases at V and 0 bases at J, with 15 bases in the middle. CDR1 DFQATT and CDR2 SNEGSKA come from the germline V gene (reference sequence). The CDR3 is 17 residues long. CDR3 in DNA: TGCAGTGCTAGAGAACGCCCCGGGGGTTATAGCAATCAGCCCCAGCATTTT. Translating gives CSARERPGGYSNQPQHF.

This clonotype was observed a handful of times. The gene calls are TRBV12-3 or TRBV12-4 and TRBJ2-2; D call uncertain. CDR3 length: 14 amino acids. Trimming pared 5 bases from V and 5 bases from J, leaving 12 bases between. The CDR3 nucleotides are TGTGCCAGCAGTCCGCCTCCGAGGACCGGGGAGCTGTTTTTT. It yields the protein CASSPPPRTGELFF.

The chain uses TRBV12-3 or TRBV12-4 and TRBJ2-6, with D unclear. Trimming stripped 5 bases from V and 2 bases from J, with 16 bases between. CDR3 length equals 17 residues. This chain's CDR3 is CASSKHSGSPGANVLTF. The CDR3 nucleotides are TGTGCCAGCAGTAAGCATTCCGGCTCACCTGGGGCCAACGTCCTGACTTTC.

V is TRBV9 and J is TRBJ1-1; possibly TRBD1 for D (5 bases). CDR3 size: 13 residues. With 4 bases removed from V and 6 bases from J, the gap between germline ends came to 13 bases. From germline, CDR1 is SGDLS and CDR2 YYNGEE. This CDR3 is CASSTTPGAEAFF. The CDR3 DNA reads TGTGCCAGCAGCACCACCCCGGGGGCTGAAGCTTTCTTT.

The rearrangement uses TRBV20-1 and TRBJ2-1; D unclear. The CDR3 is made up of 14 amino acids. The germline V gene encodes CDR1 DFQATT and CDR2 SNEGSKA (reference sequence). Trimming stripped 3 bases from V and 9 bases from J, with 18 bases between. CDR3 in DNA: TGCAGTGCTAGGGGCGGTCCCAGAAGGAGTGAGCAGTTCTTC. Protein: CSARGGPRRSEQFF.

This clonotype has more than one count but fewer than ten. The V call is TRBV5-1, the J call TRBJ1-1; a possible D gene is TRBD1 (5 bases). This CDR3 contains 15 residues. Trimming shortened V by 4 bases and J by 1 base, and 14 bases separated the two germline ends. Germline lookup yields CDR1 SGHRS and CDR2 YFSETQ. The CDR3 sequence is CASSEQGPQNTEAFF. The CDR3, as DNA: TGCGCCAGCAGCGAGCAGGGACCGCAGAACACTGAAGCTTTCTTT.

This chain joins TRBV4-3 and TRBJ2-5; D is ambiguous. This CDR3 is 15 amino acids long. Germline CDR1 reads LGHNA; CDR2 reads YSLEER. The V and J ends lost 1 base and 4 bases respectively, with 13 bases between them. This CDR3 is CASSQGSAIGETQYF. The CDR3 bases are TGCGCCAGCAGCCAAGGATCCGCGATTGGAGAGACCCAGTACTTC.

V is TRBV7-2 and J is TRBJ2-1; TRBD2 is a possible D gene (5 bases). The ends were cut back, 1 base at V and 10 bases at J, with 17 bases in the middle. This CDR3 region has 15 residues. CDR1 is SGHTA, CDR2 FQGNSA, per germline. The CDR3 is CASSLVAGPGVEQFF. In nucleotides, the CDR3 is TGTGCCAGCAGCTTAGTGGCGGGCCCCGGGGTAGAGCAGTTCTTC.

V and J are TRBV18 and TRBJ1-5; D may be TRBD1 (5 bases). With 0 bases removed from V and 6 bases from J, the gap between germline ends came to 12 bases. The CDR3 spans 15 residues. Germline loops: CDR1 KGHSH, CDR2 LQKENI. This CDR3 is CASSPPIGGSQPQHF. The CDR3 nucleotides are TGTGCCAGCTCACCACCGATTGGGGGAAGTCAGCCCCAGCATTTT. Combining the CDR3 with reference TRBV18 and TRBJ1-5 gives the whole variable domain NAGVMQNPRHLVRRRGQEARLRCSPMKGHSHVYWYRQLPEEGLKFMVYLQKENIIDESGMPKERFSAEFPKEGPSILRIQQVVRGDSAAYFCASSPPIGGSQPQHFGDGTRLSIL.

The rearrangement joins TRBV7-3 to TRBJ1-1; 10 bases map to TRBD1. CDR1 is SGHTA, CDR2 FQGTGA, per germline. J lost 10 bases, V lost 2 bases, and 4 bases had no gene match. This CDR3 spans 13 amino acids. CDR3 sequence (DNA): TGTGCCAGCAGCTTACGACAGGGGGCTGGAGCTTTCTTT. Translation: CASSLRQGAGAFF. Supplemented by reference TRBV7-3 and TRBJ1-1, the full variable domain reads GAGVSQTPSNKVTEKGKYVELRCDPISGHTALYWYRQSLGQGPEFLIYFQGTGAADDSGLPNDRFFAVRPEGSVSTLKIQRTERGDSAVYLCASSLRQGAGAFFGQGTRLTVV.

V and J are TRBV10-3 and TRBJ1-2; 9 bases are shared with TRBD1. Germline V gene lookup returns CDR1 ENHRY and CDR2 SYGVKD. J gave up 1 base and V 0 bases, and 6 bases lay outside the gene matches. CDR3 length: 17 amino acids. The CDR3 spells CAISESRQGDLNYGYTF. The CDR3 nucleotides are TGTGCCATCAGTGAGTCGAGACAGGGGGACCTTAACTATGGCTACACCTTC.

The CDR3 coding sequence is TGTGCCAGCAGCCCCCCGGGACGGATCTCTGGAAACACCATATATTTT. Translated: CASSPPGRISGNTIYF. The chain uses TRBV7-9 and TRBJ1-3, with D tentatively TRBD1 (5 bases). V was shortened by 5 bases and J by 0 bases, with 14 bases between the two germline ends. Germline V lookup: CDR1 SEHNR, CDR2 FQNEAQ (reference sequence). This CDR3 contains 16 residues.

The chain uses TRBV7-7 and TRBJ2-2, with D perhaps TRBD2 (7 bases). The CDR3 extends over 18 amino acids. V lost 1 base, J lost 6 bases, and 21 bases lay in between. Germline CDR1 reads SSHAT; CDR2 reads FNYEAQ (reference sequence). CDR3: CASSLGRGGLRRSGELFF. The CDR3, as DNA: TGTGCCAGCAGCTTAGGTAGAGGGGGACTACGGAGGTCCGGGGAGCTGTTTTTT.

The V call is TRBV12-3 or TRBV12-4, the J call TRBJ1-1, with TRBD1 as a possible D gene (5 bases). Trimming pared 2 bases from V and 4 bases from J, leaving 11 bases between. The length of the CDR3 is 14 residues. CDR3 region: CASSLRGGATEAFF. The CDR3 DNA is TGTGCCAGCAGTTTACGGGGGGGAGCCACTGAAGCTTTCTTT.

The chain employs TRBV4-2 and TRBJ2-6, with D perhaps TRBD2 (7 bases). The CDR3 length is 21 residues. The germline V gene has CDR1 LGHNA and CDR2 YNFKEQ. V was clipped by 0 bases and J by 0 bases, with 21 bases between them. CDR3 residues: CASSQEDALRGGSSGANVLTF. The CDR3 nucleotides are TGTGCCAGCAGCCAAGAAGACGCCCTGAGGGGGGGCTCCTCTGGGGCCAACGTCCTGACTTTC.

In this sample, this clonotype turned up a few times. This chain joins TRBV6-2 or TRBV6-3 and TRBJ2-7; TRBD2 matches 9 bases. Losses at the gene ends were 1 base for V and 10 bases for J; bases not matched to a gene: 2. CDR3 length: 12 residues. The germline CDR1 and CDR2 sequences are MNHEY and SVGEGT. CDR3 nucleotides: TGTGCCAGCAGTTACTATCTAGCGGGACAGTACTTC. Amino acid sequence: CASSYYLAGQYF.

This CDR3 reads CASSFSLAGVYEQFF. In DNA, the CDR3 is TGTGCCAGCAGCTTCAGTTTAGCGGGGGTTTATGAGCAGTTCTTC. The chain couples TRBV7-2 to TRBJ2-1; TRBD2 matches 9 bases. The V and J ends lost 3 bases and 8 bases, in that order; junction bases with no gene match: 8. CDR3 length: 15 residues. CDR1 is SGHTA and CDR2 is FQGNSA in the germline V gene.

This chain joins TRBV10-3 and TRBJ2-7, with 8 positions matching TRBD1. The CDR3 totals 14 residues. The J segment lost 2 bases and the V segment lost 4 bases, leaving 4 bases of the junction unmatched. Germline assignment: CDR1 ENHRY and CDR2 SYGVKD. For the CDR3, the DNA is TGTGCCATCAGTGCAGGGGGCGAGGCCTACGAGCAGTACGTC. Its protein is CAISAGGEAYEQYV.